A selection of T cell receptor beta chains follows, all from one sample in a study of blood T cell repertoires in COVID-19. Clones were read by immunoSEQ multiplex PCR, and TCRdb kept only the in-frame ones, dropping some. This table has about 280,000 clones, 85% appearing once. The material sequenced was PBMCs or T cells enriched from blood (not recorded which). These receptor sequences come from a woman in her fifties or sixties who had recovered from COVID-19. CDR3s include the opening cysteine and the closing phenylalanine or tryptophan. D genes are given only for firm matches. Clone size, where shown, is once, few, many, or a class for clones that have expanded.

TRBJ1-5	NA	NA	TRBV2	TGTGCCAGCAGTCAGGGGTTGGGTCAGCCCCAGCATTTT	CASSQGLGQPQHF
TRBJ1-5	NA	NA	TRBV19	TGTGCCAGTTCCGAGGGGAGGAGAAGGCAGGGCAATCAGCCCCAGCATTTT	CASSEGRRRQGNQPQHF
TRBJ2-1	TRBD1	NA	TRBV7-9	TGTGCCAGCAGCTTAGCGCAGATTAGGGACAGGGAAGACAATGAGCAGTTCTTC	CASSLAQIRDREDNEQFF
TRBJ2-1	TRBD2	NA	TRBV30	TGTGCCTGGGAGCGGGGGCGCTCCTACAATGAGCAGTTCTTC	CAWERGRSYNEQFF
TRBJ1-5	NA	NA	TRBV3-1/TRBV3-2	TGTGCCAGCAGCCCGGGGGGCAATCAGCCCCAGCATTTT	CASSPGGNQPQHF
TRBJ1-2	TRBD1	NA	TRBV25-1	TGTGCCAGCAGTGGAAAAGGGACAGGGTTTTATGGCTACACCTTC	CASSGKGTGFYGYTF
TRBJ2-5	NA	NA	TRBV5-5	TGTGCCAGCGGCCTGTCCGCCCCCCAGTACTTC	CASGLSAPQYF
TRBJ2-3	NA	NA	TRBV11-2	TGTGCCAGCAGCTTAAGGGGCCCGACAGGGAGGGATACGCAGTATTTT	CASSLRGPTGRDTQYF
TRBJ2-1	NA	NA	TRBV20-1	TGCAGTGCTCAGAGGGACTCCGAGCAGTTCTTC	CSAQRDSEQFF
TRBJ1-2	NA	few	TRBV7-8	TGTGCCAGCAGCACAGACCGTACCAACTATGGCTACACCTTC	CASSTDRTNYGYTF
TRBJ2-3	NA	NA	TRBV28	TGTGCCAGCAACCCCGGGACTAGCACAGATACGCAGTATTTT	CASNPGTSTDTQYF
TRBJ1-1	NA	NA	TRBV4-2	TGTGCCAGCAGCCAAGTACCGGGACAAGAAGCTTTCTTT	CASSQVPGQEAFF
TRBJ1-4	TRBD1	NA	TRBV12-5	TGTGCTAGTGGTCAACCGGGACAGGATAATGAAAAACTGTTTTTT	CASGQPGQDNEKLFF
TRBJ2-3	NA	NA	TRBV24-1	TGTGCCACCAGTGATTTCGGGGGAAGCACAGATACGCAGTATTTT	CATSDFGGSTDTQYF